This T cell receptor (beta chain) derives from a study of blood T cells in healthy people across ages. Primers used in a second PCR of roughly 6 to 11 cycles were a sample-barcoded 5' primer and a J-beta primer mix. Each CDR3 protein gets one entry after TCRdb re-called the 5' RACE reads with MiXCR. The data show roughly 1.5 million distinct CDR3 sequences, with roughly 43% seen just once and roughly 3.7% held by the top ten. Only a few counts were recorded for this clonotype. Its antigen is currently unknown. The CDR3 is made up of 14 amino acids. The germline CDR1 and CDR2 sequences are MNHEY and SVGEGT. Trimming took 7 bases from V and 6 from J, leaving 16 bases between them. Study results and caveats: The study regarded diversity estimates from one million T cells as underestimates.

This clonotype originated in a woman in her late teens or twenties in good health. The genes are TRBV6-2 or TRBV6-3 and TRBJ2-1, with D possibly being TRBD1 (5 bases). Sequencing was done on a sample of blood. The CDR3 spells CASTQNRQGNEQFF. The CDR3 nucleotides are TGTGCCAGCACACAGAATCGTCAGGGCAATGAGCAGTTCTTC.